This T cell receptor (beta chain) was identified during a study of T cells in Graves' hyperthyroidism and ophthalmopathy. Regarding the study as a whole: Separating ophthalmopathy from stable hyperthyroidism was achieved by a 13 V-J model. Also found in blood were most expanded thyroid clonotypes above 0.001.

From RNA transcripts, TCR beta CDR3 regions were amplified. First-round RT-PCR of the TCR CDR3 relied on the HTBI primer set. TCRdb reprocessed the multiplex PCR reads via MiXCR and lists one record per CDR3 protein. The data show 550,000 to 650,000 distinct CDR3 sequences, about 14% seen once. This clonotype came up many times. Its matching antigen is unknown. Every diagnosis used clinical symptoms, serum thyroxine and TRAb, thyroid ultrasound and orbital computed tomography. Isolation of PBMCs was performed on about 10 ml fresh peripheral blood. The sample taken for sequencing was blood. The sequence was collected from a woman aged 35 to 49 with Graves' hyperthyroidism.

CDR3 in DNA: TGTGCCAGCAGCGGGAGTTTGGGCTACACAGATACGCAGTATTTT. This translates into CASSGSLGYTDTQYF. The chain couples TRBV7-2 to TRBJ2-3, with a weak D call TRBD2 (5 bases). This CDR3 contains 15 residues. Germline lookup yields CDR1 SGHTA and CDR2 FQGNSA. Deletions cut 5 bases from V and 2 bases from J, with 14 bases between.